This entry lists 28 T cell receptor beta chains sequenced from one sample in a study of T cell repertoires in cytomegalovirus infection (dated by TCRdb to about 2019). Sequencer: Illumina HiSeq 1500. The raw public data were reprocessed by TCRdb itself: fastp quality trimming at Q25, MiXCR clonotype calling, in-frame beta chains only. Entries are consolidated by CDR3 protein sequence, retaining the most common genes and DNA. This sample comprises 100,000 to 150,000 distinct CDR3 sequences, almost 9% of them detected only once. Around 10% of the sample is taken by the ten largest. Material for sequencing was PBMCs. The receptors were gathered from a human donor in good health (CMV status not recorded). Some clones in this sample may be carry-over from other donors' samples.

In its sample, this clonotype was seen many times. V is TRBV2 and J is TRBJ1-1; D possibly corresponds to TRBD1 (6 bases). The V gene lost 6 bases and the J gene lost 7 bases, with 15 bases spanning the gap. The CDR3 runs to 13 residues. The germline V gene encodes CDR1 SNHLY and CDR2 FYNNEI. CDR3 DNA: TGTGCCAGCAGCTCGACAGGTACCGATGAAGCTTTCTTT. Its protein is CASSSTGTDEAFF.

This clonotype was picked up many times. The chain couples TRBV20-1 to TRBJ1-1; perhaps TRBD1 as D (5 bases). CDR1 is DFQATT and CDR2 is SNEGSKA in the germline V gene (reference sequence). With 2 bases removed from V and 2 bases from J, the gap between germline ends came to 9 bases. This CDR3 comprises 13 residues. The CDR3 region is CSARRGRNTEAFF. CDR3 coding DNA: TGCAGTGCTAGAAGGGGACGTAACACTGAAGCTTTCTTT.

This clonotype appeared many times. V usage is TRBV20-1 and J usage is TRBJ1-1, with no clear D. Germline CDR1 and CDR2: DFQATT and SNEGSKA (reference sequence). The V end was cut by 4 bases, the J end by 6 bases, with 9 bases between. This CDR3 region has 11 residues. DNA of the CDR3: TGCAGTGCTACCGGTCAGGCTGAAGCTTTCTTT. It is translated as CSATGQAEAFF.

This clonotype was counted a few times. The chain is built from TRBV5-1 and TRBJ2-1, with D perhaps being TRBD1 or TRBD2 (6 bases each). CDR3 length equals 14 residues. The V gene lost 0 bases and the J gene lost 7 bases, with 11 bases spanning the gap. The germline CDR1 and CDR2 sequences are SGHRS and YFSETQ. This chain's CDR3 is CASSLVRGGNEQFF. CDR3 nucleotide sequence: TGCGCCAGCAGCTTGGTCAGGGGAGGTAATGAGCAGTTCTTC.

The rearrangement uses TRBV5-1 and TRBJ1-2; possible D gene TRBD1, 5 bases. The germline CDR1 and CDR2 sequences are SGHRS and YFSETQ. The CDR3 has 13 residues. V lost 3 bases and J 5 bases, leaving 11 bases between the germline ends. The CDR3 DNA reads as TGCGCCAGCAGCTCCCGGGACGTATATGGCTACACCTTC. Its protein product is CASSSRDVYGYTF. Full variable domain (remainder filled in from reference TRBV5-1 and TRBJ1-2): KAGVTQTPRYLIKTRGQQVTLSCSPISGHRSVSWYQQTPGQGLQFLFEYFSETQRNKGNFPGRFSGRQFSNSRSEMNVSTLELGDSALYLCASSSRDVYGYTFGSGTRLTVV.

This clonotype occurred many times. V is TRBV5-6 and J is TRBJ1-1; no clear D gene. Germline CDR1 SGHDT, CDR2 YYEEEE. This CDR3 spans 13 amino acids. Between the trimmed V and J ends, which lost 7 bases and 5 bases, there was a span of 15 bases. The CDR3 nucleotides are TGTGCCAGCCTTGATGAGGGTTCTACTGAAGCTTTCTTT. Translated: CASLDEGSTEAFF.

The rearrangement links TRBV15 to TRBJ2-5; D ambiguous. V shed 0 bases and J shed 0 bases, with 17 bases lying between them. Germline V gene sequence: CDR1 LNHNV, CDR2 YYDKDF (reference sequence). The CDR3 is made up of 18 amino acids. The CDR3 DNA reads TGTGCCACCAGCAGAGATACTCTAATTCGGCAGAACCAAGAGACCCAGTACTTC. Amino acid sequence: CATSRDTLIRQNQETQYF.

This clonotype was observed many times. The CDR3 sequence is CASSQTHGSGAFF. The DNA for the CDR3 is TGTGCCAGCAGCCAGACTCACGGGTCGGGAGCTTTCTTT. This chain connects TRBV7-2 to TRBJ1-1; D is unclear. This CDR3 is built from 13 residues. The V end was cut by 5 bases, the J end by 10 bases, with 17 bases between. The V gene's germline CDR1 is SGHTA and CDR2 FQGNSA.

This clonotype was seen ten or more times. This chain joins TRBV7-2 and TRBJ1-5, with D unclear. This CDR3 comprises 13 residues. Per germline, CDR1 SGHTA and CDR2 FQGNSA. Trimming left V 0 bases short and J 6 bases short, with 6 bases between. The CDR3 here is CASSLARGQPQHF. CDR3 sequence (DNA): TGTGCCAGCAGCTTAGCCCGAGGTCAGCCCCAGCATTTT. The full variable domain, in which reference TRBV7-2 and TRBJ1-5 provide the parts outside the CDR3, is GAGVSQSPSNKVTEKGKDVELRCDPISGHTALYWYRQSLGQGLEFLIYFQGNSAPDKSGLPSDRFSAERTGGSVSTLTIQRTQQEDSAVYLCASSLARGQPQHFGDGTRLSIL.

This clonotype has only a few counts. The chain uses TRBV18 and TRBJ1-1, with no clear D. This CDR3 contains 12 residues. Trimming pared 6 bases from V and 12 bases from J, leaving 17 bases between. CDR1 and CDR2 from the germline V gene are KGHSH and LQKENI. CDR3 protein: CASSPPGQTTFF. CDR3 in DNA: TGTGCCAGCTCCCCTCCCGGTCAGACGACTTTCTTT.

Ten or more counts support this clonotype. The J gene is TRBJ1-2, the V gene TRBV20-1; D may be TRBD1 (5 bases). The germline V gene encodes CDR1 DFQATT and CDR2 SNEGSKA (reference sequence). With 6 bases removed from V and 4 bases from J, the gap between germline ends came to 21 bases. The CDR3 extends over 15 amino acids. The CDR3 DNA reads TGCAGTGCGAGGCCGGGGACCGAGAACCTCTATGGCTACACCTTC. This translates into CSARPGTENLYGYTF.

This clonotype came up a few times. The chain employs TRBV5-1 and TRBJ2-5; D unresolved. Germline-derived CDR1 and CDR2 are SGHRS and YFSETQ. The CDR3 consists of 11 residues. V was shortened by 2 bases and J by 3 bases, with 2 bases between the two germline ends. CDR3 nucleotide sequence: TGCGCCAGCAGCTTCAAAGAGACCCAGTACTTC. Translation: CASSFKETQYF.

This clonotype has at least ten counts. The chain is built from TRBV5-4 and TRBJ2-1; TRBD2 might be the D (6 bases). The germline CDR1 and CDR2 sequences are SGHNT and YYREEE (reference sequence). Trimming took off 0 bases at V and 1 base at J, with 8 bases between the two ends. The CDR3 runs to 15 residues. The CDR3: CASSLVGGSYNEQFF. The CDR3, as DNA: TGTGCCAGCAGCTTGGTGGGGGGTTCCTACAATGAGCAGTTCTTC.

Many counts were recorded for this clonotype. CDR3 protein: CATTTQETQYF. In nucleotides, the CDR3 is TGTGCCACGACCACTCAAGAGACCCAGTACTTC. The rearrangement links TRBV7-4 to TRBJ2-5; D gene unclear. The CDR3 is made up of 11 amino acids. Germline CDR1 SGHVT, CDR2 SQSDAQ. V lost 10 bases, J lost 2 bases, and 8 bases lay in between.

This clonotype came up a few times. V usage is TRBV9 and J usage is TRBJ2-1; D is perhaps TRBD1 (7 bases). The CDR3 covers 16 residues. The V end lost 2 bases, the J end lost 8 bases, and 20 bases lay between the germline ends. Germline CDR1 and CDR2: SGDLS and YYNGEE. The CDR3 loop reads CASSVRQGGWSDEQFF. Written as DNA, the CDR3 is TGTGCCAGCAGCGTCCGACAGGGAGGATGGTCAGATGAGCAGTTCTTC.

This clonotype occurred many times. J is TRBJ2-7 and V is TRBV29-1; 9 bases line up with TRBD1. Germline V gene lookup returns CDR1 SQVTM and CDR2 ANQGSEA. Trimming cost V 6 bases and J 3 bases; bases outside gene matches: 6. CDR3 size: 13 residues. The CDR3 loop reads CSVPGQGNYEQYF. In DNA form, the CDR3 reads TGCAGCGTGCCGGGACAGGGAAACTACGAGCAGTACTTC.

This clonotype was found many times. This chain links TRBV7-2 with TRBJ2-3; TRBD1 might be the D (6 bases). CDR3 length equals 15 residues. Germline V lookup: CDR1 SGHTA, CDR2 FQGNSA. V was clipped by 6 bases and J by 0 bases, with 13 bases between them. This chain's CDR3 is CASRRQVVSTDTQYF. CDR3 coding DNA: TGTGCCAGCAGAAGACAGGTCGTCAGCACAGATACGCAGTATTTT.

The chain is built from TRBV20-1 and TRBJ1-2, with TRBD1 matching over 7 bases. V gave up 3 bases and J gave up 2 bases; unmatched junction bases: 9. Per the germline V gene, CDR1 is DFQATT and CDR2 is SNEGSKA (reference sequence). This CDR3 spans 15 amino acids. The CDR3 here is CSASPGQKVNYGYTF. As DNA, the CDR3 is TGCAGTGCTAGTCCGGGACAGAAGGTGAACTATGGCTACACCTTC.

This clonotype was found many times. This sequence joins TRBV7-2 and TRBJ1-1, with D unresolved. V dropped 5 bases and J dropped 4 bases, with 14 bases sitting between them. The germline gives CDR1 SGHTA, CDR2 FQGNSA. The CDR3 length is 14 residues. CDR3 amino acids: CASSTFEVVTEAFF. CDR3 nucleotide sequence: TGTGCCAGCAGCACCTTCGAGGTGGTCACTGAAGCTTTCTTT.

This clonotype was counted between two and nine times. CDR3 coding DNA: TGTGCCACCAGCAGTGCACCCGGGACTAGCGGGAGGCGGGCTGAGCAGTTCTTC. Translated: CATSSAPGTSGRRAEQFF. This chain connects TRBV15 to TRBJ2-1; 15 positions match TRBD2. This CDR3 region has 18 residues. The V gene end was trimmed by 3 bases and the J gene end by 9 bases; junction bases not matched to a gene: 12. CDR1 LNHNV and CDR2 YYDKDF come from the germline V gene (reference sequence).

This clonotype was observed many times. This chain links TRBV14 with TRBJ2-3; TRBD1 is a possible D gene (6 bases). CDR1 is SGHDN, CDR2 FVKESK, per germline. The V end was cut by 2 bases, the J end by 5 bases, with 11 bases between. CDR3 size: 14 residues. Here the CDR3 reads CASSQSAGVDTQYF. The CDR3, as DNA: TGTGCCAGCAGCCAAAGCGCAGGGGTAGATACGCAGTATTTT.

This clonotype was found many times. The chain carries TRBV2 and TRBJ2-3; D is unresolved. The CDR3 has 15 residues. V was pared by 1 base and J by 1 base, with 9 bases between. CDR1 is SNHLY, CDR2 FYNNEI, per germline. CDR3 coding DNA: TGTGCCAGCAGTGAAGGCGACCGGCGCACAGATACGCAGTATTTT. Amino acids: CASSEGDRRTDTQYF.

In this sample, this clonotype turned up many times. The CDR3 protein is CSAAGGDPYEQYF. Written as DNA, the CDR3 is TGCAGTGCCGCCGGCGGGGACCCCTACGAGCAGTACTTC. V usage is TRBV20-1 and J usage is TRBJ2-7, with a possible D match to TRBD2 (6 bases). Trimming took 6 bases from V and 2 from J, leaving 14 bases between them. Looked up from germline, CDR1 is DFQATT and CDR2 is SNEGSKA (reference sequence). CDR3 length equals 13 residues.

There are many counts of this clonotype. CDR3 amino acids: CASSLKANQPQHF. CDR3 nucleotides: TGTGCCAGCAGTTTAAAGGCAAATCAGCCCCAGCATTTT. This sequence joins TRBV12-3 or TRBV12-4 and TRBJ1-5; D gene uncertain. V dropped 2 bases and J dropped 4 bases, with 6 bases sitting between them. This CDR3 has 13 residues.

This sequence joins TRBV5-6 and TRBJ2-3, with 10 bases lining up with TRBD2. V shed 0 bases and J 2 bases; nucleotides not matched to a gene: 3. In germline, CDR1 is SGHDT, CDR2 YYEEEE. The CDR3 sequence is 16 residues long. The CDR3 region has the DNA TGTGCCAGCAGCTTGGCTGGACTAGCGGACACAGATACGCAGTATTTT. Protein: CASSLAGLADTDTQYF.

This clonotype was seen ten or more times. The V call is TRBV2, the J call TRBJ2-5, with 11 bases lining up with TRBD1. The junction had 8 bases not matched to a gene; V was cut back by 2 bases and J by 6 bases. The CDR3 has 16 amino acids. Germline assignment: CDR1 SNHLY and CDR2 FYNNEI. CDR3 residues: CASSESGQGVTQTQYF. The CDR3 DNA reads as TGTGCCAGCAGTGAATCGGGACAGGGGGTTACGCAGACCCAGTACTTC.

The sample holds many counts of this clonotype. The genes are TRBV7-2 and TRBJ1-2; the match to TRBD1 covers 12 bases. V lost 5 bases, J lost 8 bases, and 15 bases stayed unmatched. There are 17 residues in the CDR3. Per germline, CDR1 SGHTA and CDR2 FQGNSA. CDR3 in amino acids: CASSAGQGARRSDGYTF. CDR3 nucleotide sequence: TGTGCCAGCAGCGCGGGACAGGGGGCGCGAAGGTCTGACGGCTACACCTTC.

CDR3 sequence reads: CASSLTWQQYF. The CDR3 coding sequence is TGTGCCAGCAGTTTAACATGGCAGCAGTACTTC. The rearrangement uses TRBV28 and TRBJ2-7, with D uncertain. V lost 2 bases and J lost 8, with 7 bases in between. The germline gives CDR1 MDHEN, CDR2 SYDVKM. The length of the CDR3 is 11 residues.